This T cell receptor (beta chain) derives from a study of CD4+ T cells in melanoma. This clone turned up a few times. What it binds is not known. The germline gives CDR1 SGHRS, CDR2 YFSETQ. The ends were cut back, 4 bases at V and 1 base at J, with 11 bases in the middle. This CDR3 is built from 14 residues. Method: immunoSEQ multiplex PCR; TCRdb's copy keeps in-frame clones and lacks some. The sample shows about 15,000 clones, approximately 80% of them seen only once. Study-level findings and limits: A reported correlation linked neoantigen-specific CD4+ T cells to CD8+, macrophage and B cell function. Diverse differentiation states were reported for melanoma neoantigen-specific CD4+ T cells.

The TCR sequence derives from a human donor with melanoma. This chain connects TRBV5-1 to TRBJ2-5; possible D gene TRBD2, 7 bases. The sample comprised cells from a culture (not recorded whether cultured in vitro). The DNA of the CDR3 is TGCGCCAGCAGCGGCGGGGGCAGCCAAGAGACCCAGTACTTC. Translated, it gives CASSGGGSQETQYF.